What follows are 25 T cell receptor beta chains derived from one specimen sequenced in a study of OX40 agonist ivuxolimab in advanced cancers. The data were produced by immunoSEQ multiplex PCR, yet TCRdb's version contains in-frame clones alone and is incomplete. The profile shows 70,000 to 85,000 clones, approximately 95% of them singletons. Sequencing was performed on CD4+ or CD8+ T cells sorted from blood, taken in a trial of the OX40 agonist ivuxolimab. The receptors derive from an adult with an advanced solid tumor such as melanoma, head and neck, liver or kidney cancer.

This clone occurred a few times. The chain combines TRBV19 with TRBJ2-5, with 11 bases fitting TRBD2. CDR3 length: 16 residues. CDR1 LNHDA and CDR2 SQIVND come from the germline V gene (reference sequence). V lost 6 bases to trimming and J lost 3 bases; unmatched junction nucleotides: 9. The CDR3 nucleotides are TGTGCCAGTAGCCTAAGACTAGCGGGAACTAAAGAGACCCAGTACTTC. It translates to CASSLRLAGTKETQYF.

This clone was found once. V is TRBV2 and J is TRBJ2-5, with 8 bases matching TRBD2. The CDR3 length is 17 residues. V shed 1 base, J shed 1 base, and the junction held 8 bases outside the gene matches. Germline V gene sequence: CDR1 SNHLY, CDR2 FYNNEI. The CDR3 here is CASSEVGTGGPQETQYF. CDR3 bases: TGTGCCAGCAGTGAAGTTGGTACGGGAGGGCCCCAAGAGACCCAGTACTTC.

The CDR3 DNA is TGTGCCAGCACCCCTAGACTAGTTCATGGCAATGAGCAGTTCTTC. Protein: CASTPRLVHGNEQFF. The rearrangement joins TRBV27 to TRBJ2-1; D might be TRBD2 (6 bases). Trimming left V 7 bases short and J 6 bases short, with 19 bases between. The germline CDR1 and CDR2 sequences are MNHEY and SMNVEV (reference sequence). The CDR3 is made up of 15 amino acids.

The chain links TRBV29-1 to TRBJ1-5; TRBD1 aligns across 8 bases. Germline V CDR1 and CDR2: SQVTM, ANQGSEA. The V gene end was trimmed by 7 bases and the J gene end by 0 bases; junction bases not matched to a gene: 2. The CDR3 spans 13 residues. CDR3 nucleotides: TGCAGCGCGGGACAGGATAGCAATCAGCCCCAGCATTTT. Translating gives CSAGQDSNQPQHF.

The rearrangement joins TRBV7-9 to TRBJ1-3; no definite D call. This CDR3 is built from 15 residues. Germline V gene sequence: CDR1 SEHNR, CDR2 FQNEAQ (reference sequence). Trimming left V 0 bases short and J 0 bases short, with 6 bases between. CDR3 protein: CASSLAPVSGNTIYF. CDR3 bases: TGTGCCAGCAGCTTAGCTCCAGTCTCTGGAAACACCATATATTTT.

The gene calls are TRBV4-1 and TRBJ2-7, with D perhaps matching TRBD2 (7 bases). CDR1 is MGHRA, CDR2 YSYEKL, per germline. V was shortened by 0 bases and J by 7 bases, with 13 bases between the two germline ends. This CDR3 comprises 14 residues. CDR3 sequence reads: CASSQEGGAREQYF. CDR3 coding DNA: TGCGCCAGCAGCCAAGAAGGGGGGGCGAGGGAGCAGTACTTC.

The chain carries TRBV28 and TRBJ1-6; D uncertain. The CDR3 is 14 amino acids. Germline values: CDR1 MDHEN, CDR2 SYDVKM. V was trimmed by 3 bases and J by 6 bases, leaving 9 bases between them. The CDR3 DNA sequence: TGTGCCAGCAGTTTTAAGCAGTTTAATTCACCCCTCCACTTT. The encoded protein is CASSFKQFNSPLHF.

The CDR3 reads CATSRASDRSYEQYF. The CDR3 coding sequence is TGTGCCACCAGCAGAGCTTCAGACAGGAGCTACGAGCAGTACTTC. The rearrangement uses TRBV15 and TRBJ2-7; TRBD1 is a possible D gene (6 bases). The CDR3 has 15 amino acids. Germline CDR1 and CDR2: LNHNV and YYDKDF (reference sequence). V was shortened by 1 base and J by 3 bases, with 13 bases between the two germline ends.

The CDR3 sequence: CASSPGDTALNTEAFF. The CDR3 bases are TGTGCCAGCAGCCCCGGGGACACCGCCCTGAACACTGAAGCTTTCTTT. J is TRBJ1-1 and V is TRBV7-9; maybe TRBD1 (6 bases). This CDR3 is 16 amino acids long. CDR1 is SEHNR, CDR2 FQNEAQ, per germline (reference sequence). Deletions cut 5 bases from V and 0 bases from J, with 16 bases between.

The chain uses TRBV10-3 and TRBJ1-2; 7 nucleotides agree with TRBD1. This CDR3 has 14 amino acids. Looked up from germline, CDR1 is ENHRY and CDR2 is SYGVKD. Trimming took 6 bases from V and 5 from J; bases not matched to a gene: 9. The CDR3 reads CAISRTGDVYGYTF. DNA of the CDR3: TGTGCCATCAGCCGAACAGGGGATGTTTATGGCTACACCTTC.

The rearrangement links TRBV7-3 to TRBJ2-7; 9 nucleotides line up with TRBD1. The CDR3 runs 15 residues. V trimming: 5 bases; J trimming: 3 bases; junction bases outside the gene matches: 8. In germline, CDR1 is SGHTA, CDR2 FQGTGA. The CDR3 DNA follows: TGTGCCAGCAGCCAACAGGGGGCTGGGGGCTACGAGCAGTACTTC. Its protein product is CASSQQGAGGYEQYF.

The chain links TRBV9 to TRBJ2-3; 12 bases fit TRBD2. Germline loops: CDR1 SGDLS, CDR2 YYNGEE. V gave up 7 bases and J gave up 0 bases; unmatched junction bases: 6. The CDR3 spans 16 residues. Here the CDR3 reads CASQTSGSTSTDTQYF. CDR3 in DNA: TGTGCCAGCCAGACTAGCGGGAGCACTAGCACAGATACGCAGTATTTT.

The DNA for the CDR3 is TGTGCCAGCAGCTTTGGGCCGGGAGTACCGTATTTT. This gives the protein CASSFGPGVPYF. The J gene is TRBJ2-3, the V gene TRBV5-6; perhaps TRBD2 as D (6 bases). The germline gives CDR1 SGHDT, CDR2 YYEEEE. The ends were cut back, 2 bases at V and 14 bases at J, with 15 bases in the middle. The CDR3 length is 12 residues.

This clone was recorded only once. This chain connects TRBV9 to TRBJ1-2; D may be TRBD1 (5 bases). Germline V gene sequence: CDR1 SGDLS, CDR2 YYNGEE. This CDR3 is 13 amino acids long. V lost 0 bases and J lost 6, with 9 bases in between. The CDR3 nucleotides read TGTGCCAGCAGCGTAGTAGGGGAGGATGGCTACACCTTC. Protein sequence: CASSVVGEDGYTF.

The chain uses TRBV5-5 and TRBJ2-7; tentatively, D is TRBD1 (6 bases). The CDR3 covers 15 residues. V lost 1 base to trimming and J lost 3 bases, with 14 bases between them. Germline loops: CDR1 SGHKS, CDR2 YYEKEE (reference sequence). The CDR3 DNA is TGTGCCAGCAGCTTGTTGGCAGGGGCGTTCTACGAGCAGTACTTC. It translates to CASSLLAGAFYEQYF.

This clone was counted once. The chain joins TRBV5-1 to TRBJ2-3; the D is unclear. The CDR3 extends over 15 amino acids. The germline V and J ends were trimmed by 1 base and 2 bases, with 11 bases remaining between them. Per germline, CDR1 SGHRS and CDR2 YFSETQ. CDR3 nucleotides: TGCGCCAGCAGCTTGATCGGAAAGCTCACAGATACGCAGTATTTT. Its translation: CASSLIGKLTDTQYF.

The chain uses TRBV10-3 and TRBJ1-1; 8 bases map to TRBD1. The CDR3 totals 13 residues. The V and J ends lost 2 bases and 4 bases, in that order; junction bases with no gene match: 0. The V gene's germline CDR1 is ENHRY and CDR2 SYGVKD. DNA for the CDR3: TGTGCCATCAGTGAGACAGGGGGCACTGAAGCTTTCTTT. It encodes CAISETGGTEAFF.

The chain combines TRBV11-3 with TRBJ2-7; 10 positions match TRBD2. Trimming took 5 bases from V and 0 from J; bases not matched to a gene: 7. Germline CDR1 SGHNT, CDR2 YENEEA. The CDR3 is 16 amino acids. The CDR3 region is CASSPRTSGSSYEQYF. CDR3 nucleotides: TGTGCCAGCAGCCCTCGGACTAGCGGTAGCTCCTACGAGCAGTACTTC.

This sequence joins TRBV7-2 and TRBJ2-7; D unresolved. V lost 2 bases, J lost 3 bases, and 17 bases lay in between. CDR3 length equals 16 residues. Germline-derived CDR1 and CDR2 are SGHTA and FQGNSA. CDR3 sequence (DNA): TGTGCCAGCAGCTTACCCCAAGGGCCAGATTACTACGAGCAGTACTTC. Residues: CASSLPQGPDYYEQYF.

This chain uses TRBV7-9 with TRBJ1-4, with TRBD1 matching 7 bases. The length of the CDR3 is 14 residues. The V and J ends lost 6 bases and 6 bases, in that order; junction bases with no gene match: 7. Germline CDR1 SEHNR, CDR2 FQNEAQ (reference sequence). The CDR3 here is CASRPTGVDEKLFF. The CDR3 DNA follows: TGTGCCAGCAGACCCACAGGGGTGGATGAAAAACTGTTTTTT.

With respect to this clone: The same CDR3 can be traced to other DNA sequences in this sample. The V and J genes are TRBV27 and TRBJ2-2; D is unclear. CDR3 length: 12 amino acids. Germline loops: CDR1 MNHEY, CDR2 SMNVEV (reference sequence). The V gene lost 2 bases and the J gene lost 5 bases, with 3 bases spanning the gap. Written as DNA, the CDR3 is TGTGCCAGCAGTTTAGGAACCGGGGAGCTGTTTTTT. It translates to CASSLGTGELFF.

The rearrangement joins TRBV27 to TRBJ2-1; D gene ambiguous. Trimming pared 0 bases from V and 1 base from J, leaving 7 bases between. This CDR3 contains 15 residues. The germline gives CDR1 MNHEY, CDR2 SMNVEV (reference sequence). The CDR3 nucleotides read TGTGCCAGCAGTTTATCGGCAGCGTCCTACAATGAGCAGTTCTTC. Translating it yields CASSLSAASYNEQFF.

This clone was counted once. CDR3 sequence (DNA): TGTGCCAGCACCACTACAGGGGGTGGCTACACCTTC. This sequence encodes CASTTTGGGYTF. The J gene is TRBJ1-2, the V gene TRBV6-5, with 8 bases that match TRBD1. Trimming took 7 bases from V and 7 from J; bases not matched to a gene: 5. Per the germline V gene, CDR1 is MNHEY and CDR2 is SVGAGI. This CDR3 has 12 residues.

V gene TRBV5-1 combines with J gene TRBJ2-7; a weak D match, TRBD1 (6 bases). With 4 bases removed from V and 2 bases from J, the gap between germline ends came to 13 bases. Germline values: CDR1 SGHRS, CDR2 YFSETQ. This CDR3 has 14 amino acids. CDR3 loop: CASSLAGQTYEQYF. For the CDR3, the DNA is TGCGCCAGCAGCCTCGCCGGACAGACCTACGAGCAGTACTTC. The entire variable domain, with the rest obtained from reference TRBV5-1 and TRBJ2-7, is as follows: KAGVTQTPRYLIKTRGQQVTLSCSPISGHRSVSWYQQTPGQGLQFLFEYFSETQRNKGNFPGRFSGRQFSNSRSEMNVSTLELGDSALYLCASSLAGQTYEQYFGPGTRLTVT.

This rearrangement joins TRBV27 to TRBJ2-7, with 13 positions matching TRBD2. Germline CDR1 and CDR2: MNHEY and SMNVEV (reference sequence). The V and J ends lost 5 bases and 4 bases, in that order; junction bases with no gene match: 5. This CDR3 contains 15 residues. DNA for the CDR3: TGTGCCAGCAGTCCATGGACTAGCGGGAGTTACGAGCAGTACTTC. This codes for CASSPWTSGSYEQYF.